This T cell receptor (beta chain) was recorded in a study of Ad26.COV2.S vaccination and SARS-CoV-2 variants. Study results and limitations: Vaccine recipients and placebo recipients showed similar non-spike TCR breadth.

The CDR3 runs to 15 residues. Germline-derived CDR1 and CDR2 are KGHDR and SFDVKD. Trimming cost V 5 bases and J 3 bases; bases outside gene matches: 4. In this sample, this clone turned up a few times. The target antigen is unknown. Treatment reported: 15 to 20 received Ad26.COV2.S at low or high dose, single or two shots; about five received placebo; per-sample allocation not given. The samples date from day 63 after the first vaccine or placebo injection. Method: immunoSEQ multiplex PCR; TCRdb's copy keeps in-frame clones and lacks some. The data contain 500,000 or so clones, approximately 89% of them singletons.

This chain joins TRBV24-1 and TRBJ1-5; 9 bases map to TRBD1. Material: peripheral blood, obtained in a trial of Ad26.COV2.S vaccine versus placebo. The sequence came from a person between 18 and 60 years old who received the Ad26.COV2.S COVID-19 vaccine or a placebo. CDR3 amino acids: CATSARDRDNQPQHF. DNA for the CDR3: TGTGCCACCAGTGCCCGGGACAGGGACAATCAGCCCCAGCATTTT.